This is a list of T cell receptor beta chains from one sample in a study of T cells in severe cutaneous drug reactions. Reanalyzing the multiplex PCR reads, TCRdb keeps one entry per CDR3 protein, without DNA. Its table records approximately 20,000 distinct CDR3 sequences. Sample: PBMCs. The receptors here all came from a human donor with toxic epidermal necrolysis, a severe cutaneous drug reaction. CDR3s include the opening cysteine and the closing phenylalanine or tryptophan. Expanded clones are given a class, and other clones once, few, many or no size at all.

clone_size	v_call	j_call	cdr3_aa
.	TRBV28	TRBJ2-7	CASRGNWGPTAYEQYF
.	TRBV28	TRBJ1-1	CASSMTDTVNTEAFF
.	TRBV6-5	TRBJ1-1	CASSYEGGNTEAFF
.	TRBV4-2	TRBJ2-7	CASSQASGTVTTYEQYF
.	TRBV14	TRBJ2-7	CASSQDSWNEQYF
.	TRBV20-1	TRBJ2-7	CGAPTLADSREQYF
.	TRBV27	TRBJ2-6	CASSFRGSGANVLTF
.	TRBV12-3/TRBV12-4	TRBJ2-7	CASSFGTGLDEQYF
.	TRBV19	TRBJ2-1	CASSPRPNRDGSTSNEQFF
.	TRBV5-6	TRBJ2-7	CASSFGTVSYEQYF
.	TRBV5-1	TRBJ2-1	CASSVTGANEQFF
.	TRBV11-2	TRBJ1-4	CASSLERNEKLFF
.	TRBV5-6	TRBJ2-3	CASVPSLNTDTQYF
.	TRBV20-1	TRBJ2-7	CSALAGADYEQYF
.	TRBV4-1	TRBJ2-7	CASSQDLGIIEQYF
.	TRBV7-9	TRBJ1-1	CASSFSGNTEAFF
.	TRBV19	TRBJ2-1	CASRGGEYNEQFF
.	TRBV4-3	TRBJ2-7	CASSQGPEGYEQYF
.	TRBV29-1	TRBJ2-7	CSVEISASRTYEQYF
.	TRBV7-2	TRBJ2-1	CASSLARGRVEQFF
.	TRBV6-1	TRBJ1-1	CASSIQGELNTEAFF
.	TRBV7-2	TRBJ2-1	CASGTSTGNEQFF
.	TRBV6-6	TRBJ2-3	CASSPSGSTDTQYF
medium-sized	TRBV18	TRBJ1-3	CASSPPSNSGNTIYF
.	TRBV28	TRBJ1-2	CASTVGQDYGYTF
.	TRBV4-2	TRBJ2-1	CASSQDPLRGSSYNEQFF
medium-sized	TRBV6-1	TRBJ2-2	CASSIQGAPTGELFF
.	TRBV7-2	TRBJ2-1	CASRSSLGTSSFF
.	TRBV28	TRBJ2-7	CASRGTGAVSYEQYF
.	TRBV10-3	TRBJ2-7	CAISDPGPGSAYEQYF
.	TRBV5-1	TRBJ2-2	CASSLVATTGELFF
.	TRBV20-1	TRBJ2-5	CSVEQGTSGDHFQETQYF
medium-sized	TRBV6-9	TRBJ2-7	CASSYEVPKVYEQYF
.	TRBV4-2	TRBJ2-5	CASSQDTTSGPAGGTQYF
.	TRBV20-1	TRBJ2-1	CSAYDGTSYNEQFF
.	TRBV29-1	TRBJ2-7	CSVGTGSSYEQYF
.	TRBV4-1	TRBJ2-5	CASSQDRLAGGKEIQYF
.	TRBV11-2	TRBJ1-3	CATGGSGNTIYF
.	TRBV28	TRBJ2-1	CASSPLSGASKQFF
.	TRBV20-1	TRBJ2-7	CSARQAPNYEQYF
.	TRBV5-4	TRBJ2-5	CASSLEGLRETQYF
.	TRBV19	TRBJ2-3	CASSISRGPDTQYF
.	TRBV2	TRBJ2-1	CASSALAGGPNEQFF
.	TRBV28	TRBJ2-7	CASRRPGLIYEQYF